This TCR beta chain is drawn from a study of regulatory T cells in long-lasting Graves disease. The overall study: Persistent cases were those of Graves' disease that involved over 5 years of antithyroid drugs with positive TSH receptor antibodies. Broader study findings: New patients shared fewer public clonotypes (around 970) than persistent patients did (roughly 2,500).

This clonotype was detected many times. Antigen unknown. Arm-PCR of CDR3 regions with iRepertoire HTBI primers generated TCR beta libraries. TCRdb reprocessed the multiplex PCR reads via MiXCR and lists one record per CDR3 protein. The profile covers approximately 360,000 distinct CDR3 sequences, with 20% to 25% appearing a single time and around 30% taken by the ten largest. Time point in this sample: persistent/refractory GD, antithyroid drugs over 5 years with positive TRAb. Scientists built the TCR library using RNA that was extracted from PBMCs. Graves' disease diagnoses followed American Thyroid Association guidelines. Looked up from germline, CDR1 is MNHNS and CDR2 is SASEGT. V shed 2 bases and J shed 3 bases, with 13 bases lying between them. The CDR3 has 15 residues.

Sequencing was performed on peripheral blood mononuclear cells (PBMCs), taken when the disease was refractory, from a patient treated with antithyroid drugs. This clonotype originated in a woman aged 40 to 50 with Graves disease. This chain joins TRBV6-1 and TRBJ2-5; D possibly corresponds to TRBD1 (7 bases). The CDR3 DNA reads as TGTGCCAGCAGTGAAACGGCAGGGGGGAAAGAGACCCAGTACTTC. It specifies CASSETAGGKETQYF.